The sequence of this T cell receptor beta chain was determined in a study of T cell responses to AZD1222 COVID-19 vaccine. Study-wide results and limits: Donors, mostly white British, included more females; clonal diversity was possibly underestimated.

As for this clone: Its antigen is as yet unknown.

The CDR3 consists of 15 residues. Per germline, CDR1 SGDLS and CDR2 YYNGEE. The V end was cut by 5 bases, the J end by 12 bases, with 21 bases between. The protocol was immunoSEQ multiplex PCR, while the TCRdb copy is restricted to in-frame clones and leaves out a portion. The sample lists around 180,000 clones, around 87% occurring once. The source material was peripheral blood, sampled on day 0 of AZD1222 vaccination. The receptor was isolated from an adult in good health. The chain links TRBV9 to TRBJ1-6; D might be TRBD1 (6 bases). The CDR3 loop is CASSGRRTDVGPLHF. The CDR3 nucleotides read TGTGCCAGCAGTGGGAGGCGGACAGATGTGGGACCCCTCCACTTT.